This T cell receptor beta chain was sequenced in a study of blood T cell repertoires in COVID-19. In the study's own analysis: The assay estimated nucleated cells by amplifying reference gene primers. Clones were read by immunoSEQ multiplex PCR, and TCRdb kept only the in-frame ones, dropping some. The V and J calls and clone size were taken over from that table, and D and trimming were inferred from the DNA. The sample has around 26,000 clones, approximately 80% seen once; the top ten hold 2% to 2.5%. CDR3 size: 15 residues. The V gene lost 5 bases and the J gene lost 2 bases, with 15 bases spanning the gap. The germline gives CDR1 MNHEY, CDR2 SVGEGT.

This receptor was taken from a woman between 70 and 85 years old with COVID-19, enrolled during active disease. The chain joins TRBV6-2 or TRBV6-3 to TRBJ2-5; maybe TRBD2 (5 bases). The sequenced sample consisted of peripheral blood. Here the CDR3 reads CASSPDFGLQETQYF. The CDR3 coding sequence is TGTGCCAGCAGTCCCGACTTTGGACTTCAAGAGACCCAGTACTTC.